This T cell receptor (beta chain) was documented in a study of blood T cell repertoires in COVID-19. Study-level information: The United States, Italy and Spain were the sources of the acute and convalescent COVID-19 samples. In each case, the material was cDNA or gDNA derived from T cells, B-cell-depleted T cells, or PBMCs.

CDR1 and CDR2 from the germline V gene are MNHEY and SMNVEV (reference sequence). Trimming stripped 5 bases from V and 3 bases from J, with 11 bases between. The CDR3 has 14 amino acids. Under the authors' procedure: Counts of nucleated cells, estimated from reference gene primer amplification, were obtained. Sequencing used immunoSEQ multiplex PCR; TCRdb keeps in-frame clones, though not all of them. That table supplies the V and J calls and clone size; D and trimming were determined from the DNA. This sample has fewer than 300,000 clones; 82% occur once, and the top ten carry roughly 3.1%. The chain links TRBV27 to TRBJ2-1, with D possibly being TRBD2 (5 bases). This clonotype was obtained from a young woman with acute or convalescent COVID-19. Sequenced sample: peripheral blood. The CDR3 sequence is CASSTRGYYNEQFF. The CDR3 DNA sequence: TGTGCCAGCAGTACCCGGGGTTACTACAATGAGCAGTTCTTC.